This T cell receptor (beta chain) was recorded in a study of T cells expressing NK-cell markers. Study-wide context: Repertoires of TCR beta were obtained from T cells sorted as CD3+CD56+NKG2C+, CD3+CD56+NKG2C- and CD3+CD56-NKG2C+. Overall study findings and caveats: No clear determination of HCMV specificity was made for expanded NKG2C+ T cell clones. The study found dominant NKG2C+ clonotypes at 1.0-7.0% of CD8+ T cells in about 6 donors.

Details on this clonotype: Its specificity is not known.

TCR beta cDNA was made by 5'RACE template switching with UMIs. TCRdb re-called the 5' RACE reads and catalogs CDR3 proteins one per entry, DNA excluded. The table lists 500,000 to 600,000 distinct CDR3 sequences, with approximately 3.5% in the top ten. Germline CDR1 MNHEY, CDR2 SVGEGT. The CDR3 sequence is 14 residues long. The TCR comes from a man aged 18-30 years in good health. V is TRBV6-2 or TRBV6-3 and J is TRBJ2-1; the TRBD1 assignment by TCRdb is unverifiable without DNA. Sample: blood T cells: a sorted CD56 or NKG2C T cell subset, CD4+ or CD8+ T cells, or bulk PBMC T cells (not recorded which). CDR3 sequence reads: CASSYGGFNNEQFF.